One and the same sample provided the 2 T cell receptor beta chains below, sequenced in a study of T cells in Graves' hyperthyroidism and ophthalmopathy. From RNA transcripts, TCR beta CDR3 regions were amplified. The TCR CDR3 first-round RT-PCR relied on the HTBI primer set. TCRdb reprocessed the multiplex PCR reads with MiXCR, giving one entry per CDR3 protein. The table shows roughly 400,000 distinct CDR3 sequences, with 25% occurring only once. The sequencing input was blood. These receptors originate from a man aged 50-60 years with Graves' hyperthyroidism.

This clonotype has a count of ten or more. The rearrangement links TRBV6-2 or TRBV6-3 to TRBJ2-2; 8 positions agree with TRBD2. Germline V gene sequence: CDR1 MNHEY, CDR2 SVGEGT. CDR3 length equals 13 residues. Trimming took 8 bases from V and 5 from J; bases not matched to a gene: 4. The CDR3 here is CASRTSGTGELFF. CDR3 bases: TGTGCCAGCCGAACTAGCGGTACCGGGGAGCTGTTTTTT.

The chain uses TRBV12-3 or TRBV12-4 and TRBJ2-4; D gene ambiguous. The length of the CDR3 is 16 residues. Trimming removed 5 bases from V and 0 bases from J, with 14 bases in between. The CDR3: CASSLPKAEAKNIQYF. As DNA, the CDR3 is TGTGCCAGCAGTCTTCCCAAGGCTGAAGCCAAAAACATTCAGTACTTC.